The 10 T cell receptor beta chains below come from one sample, sequenced in a study of blood T cell repertoires in COVID-19. TCRdb's table, derived via immunoSEQ multiplex PCR, lists solely in-frame clones and lacks some. The data show 80,000 or so clones, approximately 89% seen once. Sequencing was carried out using peripheral blood. Every receptor here comes from a man aged 50 to 60 with acute or convalescent COVID-19.

This chain joins TRBV27 and TRBJ1-6; 8 bases align to TRBD1. V lost 4 bases to trimming and J lost 5 bases; unmatched junction nucleotides: 4. CDR1 and CDR2 from the germline V gene are MNHEY and SMNVEV (reference sequence). This CDR3 spans 15 amino acids. The CDR3 DNA reads as TGTGCCAGCAGTTGGGACAGGTCTGATAATTCACCCCTCCACTTT. This codes for CASSWDRSDNSPLHF.

The sample holds one count of this clone. The rearrangement uses TRBV28 and TRBJ1-6, with 7 bases fitting TRBD1. CDR3 length: 13 residues. The V segment lost 9 bases and the J segment 6 bases; nucleotides outside the gene matches: 5. CDR1 is MDHEN and CDR2 is SYDVKM in the germline V gene. The CDR3 sequence: CASRDRLNSPLHF. Here the CDR3 DNA reads TGTGCCAGTAGGGACAGACTTAATTCACCCCTCCACTTT.

This clone was observed once. The gene calls are TRBV25-1 and TRBJ2-2, with D possibly being TRBD1 (6 bases). The CDR3 sequence is 15 residues long. From germline, CDR1 is MGHDK and CDR2 SYGVNS. The V gene lost 5 bases and the J gene lost 2 bases, with 12 bases spanning the gap. The CDR3 DNA is TGTGCCAGCAGTAATCGAGGGGGTAACACCGGGGAGCTGTTTTTT. It codes for CASSNRGGNTGELFF.

The V call is TRBV4-1, the J call TRBJ2-1; TRBD2 is a possible D gene (6 bases). V gave up 3 bases and J gave up 0 bases, with 12 bases separating them. The CDR3 runs 16 residues. Germline V CDR1 and CDR2: MGHRA, YSYEKL. CDR3 DNA: TGCGCCAGCAGCCATGTCTCGGGAGTCTCCTACAATGAGCAGTTCTTC. This translates into CASSHVSGVSYNEQFF.

This sequence joins TRBV13 and TRBJ1-1; no firm D call. The CDR3 has 14 residues. Trimming took 6 bases from V and 3 from J, leaving 14 bases between them. Germline CDR1 reads PRHDT; CDR2 reads FYEKMQ (reference sequence). The CDR3 region has the DNA TGTGCCAGCAGTCCGCGACATACCTACACTGAAGCTTTCTTT. Its translation is CASSPRHTYTEAFF.

This chain uses TRBV30 with TRBJ2-2, with 12 bases identical to TRBD2. From germline, CDR1 is GTSNPN and CDR2 SVGIG (reference sequence). Trimming removed 8 bases from V and 6 bases from J; junction bases left unmatched: 4. The CDR3 totals 13 residues. The CDR3, as DNA: TGTGCCGCTAGCGGGGGGGCCTCCGGGGAGCTGTTTTTT. Its protein is CAASGGASGELFF.

This clone was seen a single time. The rearrangement links TRBV12-3 or TRBV12-4 to TRBJ2-1; tentative D call: TRBD1 (5 bases). CDR3 size: 11 residues. V dropped 6 bases and J dropped 10 bases, with 10 bases sitting between them. CDR3 region: CASRSGPEQFF. The CDR3 DNA follows: TGTGCCAGCAGATCAGGGCCGGAGCAGTTCTTC.

CDR3 nucleotide sequence: TGTGCCAGCAGTTACTCGGGGCAGGGGGCCGGAAAACTGTTTTTT. Its translation is CASSYSGQGAGKLFF. This chain connects TRBV6-5 to TRBJ1-4, with 8 bases that match TRBD1. Germline V gives CDR1 MNHEY, CDR2 SVGAGI. Trimming at V came to 0 bases and at J to 10 bases, leaving 7 bases not matched to a gene. This CDR3 contains 15 residues.

The V call is TRBV18, the J call TRBJ1-5, with D unclear. This CDR3 has 13 amino acids. Deletions cut 6 bases from V and 5 bases from J, with 11 bases between. Germline V gene sequence: CDR1 KGHSH, CDR2 LQKENI. The CDR3 bases are TGTGCCAGCTCCTCCAGTGTTTATCAGCCCCAGCATTTT. Translating gives CASSSSVYQPQHF.

This chain links TRBV19 with TRBJ2-5; 9 bases map to TRBD2. V was clipped by 6 bases and J by 4 bases; unmatched bases: 15. The CDR3 extends over 17 amino acids. CDR1 and CDR2 (germline): LNHDA, SQIVND (reference sequence). The DNA of the CDR3 is TGTGCCAGTAGCCCAGCCCGGGGAGCGGGAGGTCTAGAGACCCAGTACTTC. Translation: CASSPARGAGGLETQYF. The whole variable domain, remainder taken from reference TRBV19 and TRBJ2-5, is DGGITQSPKYLFRKEGQNVTLSCEQNLNHDAMYWYRQDPGQGLRLIYYSQIVNDFQKGDIAEGYSVSREKKESFPLTVTSAQKNPTAFYLCASSPARGAGGLETQYFGPGTRLLVL.